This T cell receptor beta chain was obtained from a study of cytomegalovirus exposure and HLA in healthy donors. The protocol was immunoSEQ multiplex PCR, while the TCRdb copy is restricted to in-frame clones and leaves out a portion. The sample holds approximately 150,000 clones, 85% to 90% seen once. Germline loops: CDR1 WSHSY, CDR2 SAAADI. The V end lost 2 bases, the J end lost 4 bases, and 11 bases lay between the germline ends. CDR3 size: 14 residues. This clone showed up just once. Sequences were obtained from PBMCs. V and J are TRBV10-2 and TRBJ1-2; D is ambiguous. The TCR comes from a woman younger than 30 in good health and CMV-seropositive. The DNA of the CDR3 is TGCGCCAGCAGTGAGCGAGGGCGTCCCTATGGCTACACCTTC. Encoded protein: CASSERGRPYGYTF.